This TCR beta chain stems from a study of T cell changes during pregnancy in multiple sclerosis. This table comes from immunoSEQ multiplex PCR, and its TCRdb copy is limited to in-frame clones, with some not included. The sample gives about 26,000 clones, approximately 89% of which show up once; around 16% is in the top ten. Germline V gene lookup returns CDR1 SGHVS and CDR2 FQNEAQ. V lost 5 bases and J 5 bases, leaving 6 bases between the germline ends. The CDR3 extends over 12 amino acids. This clone was counted ten times or more. This chain connects TRBV7-8 to TRBJ2-2; maybe TRBD1 (5 bases). Sequencing used CD8+ T cells from peripheral blood mononuclear cells, obtained in the second trimester of pregnancy. The TCR sequence derives from a female donor with multiple sclerosis, enrolled in a pregnancy study. CDR3 sequence: CASSQGTGELFF. The CDR3 coding sequence is TGTGCCAGCAGCCAGGGTACCGGGGAGCTGTTTTTT.